This T cell receptor beta chain appears in the sequencing data of a study of circulating and synovial CD4+ cells in juvenile arthritis. Study-wide findings and caveats: Some such blood samples were as oligoclonal as synovium. CPL and bulk CD4 samples differed at least tenfold in T cell genomes.

Comment on this clone: The antigen is undetermined.

The assay was immunoSEQ multiplex PCR, and TCRdb's table has in-frame clones only and misses some. This table holds roughly 4,000 clones, 81% found once. Trimming removed 10 bases from V and 6 bases from J; junction bases left unmatched: 22. Germline V lookup: CDR1 SGHRS, CDR2 YFSETQ. The CDR3 covers 18 residues. This receptor was obtained from a human donor with juvenile idiopathic arthritis. Sequencing was performed on CD4+ T cells from synovial fluid. The J gene is TRBJ2-2, the V gene TRBV5-1; 9 nucleotides agree with TRBD1. The CDR3 loop reads CAGIMGGGQGPLPGELFF. CDR3 nucleotide sequence: TGCGCCGGCATCATGGGTGGGGGACAGGGTCCTCTCCCCGGGGAGCTGTTTTTT.